This is a list of T cell receptor beta chains from one sample in a study of Ad26.COV2.S vaccination and SARS-CoV-2 variants. Clones were sequenced by immunoSEQ multiplex PCR, and TCRdb holds only the in-frame ones, with some missing. The sample holds a few hundred thousand clones, about nine tenths seen once. The specimen comprised peripheral blood, sampled in a trial of Ad26.COV2.S vaccine versus placebo. These receptors came from a person between 18 and 60 years old who received the Ad26.COV2.S COVID-19 vaccine or a placebo. Both conserved end residues are part of each CDR3. D genes are given only for firm matches.

TRBV3-1/TRBV3-2	TRBJ2-7	TRBD2	CASRPTSGSYEQYF	TGTGCCAGCAGACCGACTAGCGGGAGCTACGAGCAGTACTTC
TRBV25-1	TRBJ1-2	TRBD1	CASSPRAKQGVGYTF	TGTGCCAGCAGTCCACGGGCCAAACAGGGGGTTGGCTACACCTTC
TRBV7-6	TRBJ2-1	TRBD1	CASSPYRTGKENNEQFF	TGTGCCAGCAGCCCCTACAGGACAGGGAAGGAGAACAATGAGCAGTTCTTC
TRBV10-3	TRBJ1-5	NA	CAIKNGPAGAQHF	TGTGCCATCAAAAATGGGCCTGCGGGAGCCCAGCATTTT
TRBV5-1	TRBJ1-1	TRBD1	CASSFNRGNTEAFF	TGCGCCAGCAGCTTCAACAGGGGGAACACTGAAGCTTTCTTT
TRBV3-1/TRBV3-2	TRBJ1-5	NA	CASSQGWGGSNQPQHF	TGTGCCAGCAGCCAAGGATGGGGCGGGAGCAATCAGCCCCAGCATTTT
TRBV5-4	TRBJ2-7	NA	CASSRVGAGASYEQYF	TGTGCCAGCAGCCGTGTAGGGGCGGGGGCGTCCTACGAGCAGTACTTC
TRBV5-1	TRBJ2-3	NA	CASSLARGAGTDTQYF	TGCGCCAGCAGCTTGGCACGGGGGGCGGGCACAGATACGCAGTATTTT
TRBV9	TRBJ1-6	TRBD1	CASSVGGQTNSPLHF	TGTGCCAGCAGCGTAGGGGGACAGACTAATTCACCCCTCCACTTT
TRBV4-1	TRBJ2-7	NA	CASSQNAAETYEQYF	TGCGCCAGCAGCCAAAATGCCGCAGAGACCTACGAGCAGTACTTC
TRBV7-3	TRBJ2-5	NA	CASSIGPDQETQYF	TGTGCCAGCAGCATCGGTCCGGACCAAGAGACCCAGTACTTC
TRBV7-9	TRBJ1-4	NA	CASRSTGTPDEKLFF	TGTGCCAGCAGATCAACCGGGACACCTGATGAAAAACTGTTTTTT
TRBV7-9	TRBJ2-6	TRBD1	CASSLGRQGASGANVLTF	TGTGCCAGCAGCTTAGGACGACAGGGGGCCTCTGGGGCCAACGTCCTGACTTTC
TRBV4-1	TRBJ2-7	NA	CASSQEPGTFNEQYF	TGCGCCAGCAGCCAAGAACCCGGGACCTTCAACGAGCAGTACTTC
TRBV6-2/TRBV6-3	TRBJ1-1	NA	CASSYFTARPNTEAFF	TGTGCCAGCAGTTACTTTACAGCCCGCCCGAACACTGAAGCTTTCTTT
TRBV5-1	TRBJ2-1	NA	CASSLRGEQFF	TGCGCCAGCAGCTTGAGAGGTGAGCAGTTCTTC
TRBV11-2	TRBJ1-2	NA	CASSPPGGVKGYTF	TGTGCCAGCAGCCCCCCTGGGGGGGTGAAAGGCTACACCTTC